This T cell receptor beta chain originates from a study of blood T cell repertoires in COVID-19. As for the study in general: Material from acute and convalescent COVID-19 was sourced from the United States, Italy and Spain. From T cells, B-cell-depleted T cells, or PBMCs came the material, which was cDNA or gDNA.

Authors' methods: Reference gene primer amplification yielded estimated nucleated cell counts. The method was immunoSEQ multiplex PCR; TCRdb's version includes in-frame clones alone and lacks a portion of them. D and trimming come from the DNA, and the V and J calls and clone size come from that table. Of almost 300,000 clones in the sample, roughly 86% were seen once. The CDR3 loop spans 16 amino acids. Unmatched junction bases numbered 5, after V lost 2 bases and J lost 2 bases. The V gene's germline CDR1 is SGHNT and CDR2 YYREEE (reference sequence). The sequence was collected from a man in his sixties or seventies with acute or convalescent COVID-19. Material for sequencing was peripheral blood. The V gene is TRBV5-4, the J gene TRBJ2-1; 9 bases map to TRBD2. The CDR3 sequence is CASSLAGGPTYNEQFF. CDR3 nucleotides: TGTGCCAGCAGCTTAGCGGGGGGTCCCACCTACAATGAGCAGTTCTTC. The full variable domain, with the rest looked up from reference TRBV5-4 and TRBJ2-1, is ETGVTQSPTHLIKTRGQQVTLRCSSQSGHNTVSWYQQALGQGPQFIFQYYREEENGRGNFPPRFSGLQFPNYSSELNVNALELDDSALYLCASSLAGGPTYNEQFFGPGTRLTVL.